This T cell receptor (beta chain) derives from a study of CD8 T cells in Susac syndrome. This CDR3 has 11 amino acids. Germline CDR1 and CDR2: SGHTA and FQGNSA. Between the trimmed V and J ends, which lost 0 bases and 7 bases, there was a span of 3 bases. With random hexamers, 0.5 to 1 ug RNA was reverse transcribed. One entry per CDR3 protein results from TCRdb running MiXCR on the immunoSEQ multiplex PCR reads. This table has roughly 250,000 distinct CDR3 sequences, 90% to 96% appearing once. A single count supports this clonotype. Sequenced input: CD4+ T cells from PBMCs. The receptor was isolated from a human donor with Susac syndrome. The rearrangement links TRBV7-2 to TRBJ1-2; D not resolved. The CDR3 coding sequence is TGTGCCAGCAGCTTAGCCTCTGGCTACACCTTC. This encodes CASSLASGYTF. Based on the CDR3 plus reference TRBV7-2 and TRBJ1-2, the full variable domain is GAGVSQSPSNKVTEKGKDVELRCDPISGHTALYWYRQSLGQGLEFLIYFQGNSAPDKSGLPSDRFSAERTGGSVSTLTIQRTQQEDSAVYLCASSLASGYTFGSGTRLTVV.